There are a few counts of the clone carrying this T cell receptor (beta chain). The antigen remains unidentified. The entry originates in a study of post-analysis software for immune sequencing data. The study, taken as a whole, reports: Controls showed lower frequencies than patients for roughly five TRBV segments, and TRBV5-6, TRBV5-1 and TRBV20-1 were among these. Normalized Chao1 diversity was significantly reduced in patients versus controls. Co-batched samples clustered tightly together by F measure.

J lost 1 base, V lost 5 bases, and 8 bases had no gene match. Per germline, CDR1 SGHVS and CDR2 FQNEAQ. This CDR3 region has 16 residues. The authors incorporated unique molecular identifiers into the TCR beta cDNA libraries. MiXCR was run by TCRdb on the PCR reads, yielding one entry per CDR3 protein. The sample yields fewer than 850,000 distinct CDR3 sequences, 25% to 30% seen once. The V call is TRBV7-8, the J call TRBJ2-1; 7 nucleotides line up with TRBD1. The TCR originated in a girl aged 5-17 years with multiple sclerosis. Sequencing input: blood. The CDR3 DNA reads TGTGCCAGCAGCGTAAACGCAGGGGGTTCCTACAATGAGCAGTTCTTC. As protein: CASSVNAGGSYNEQFF.